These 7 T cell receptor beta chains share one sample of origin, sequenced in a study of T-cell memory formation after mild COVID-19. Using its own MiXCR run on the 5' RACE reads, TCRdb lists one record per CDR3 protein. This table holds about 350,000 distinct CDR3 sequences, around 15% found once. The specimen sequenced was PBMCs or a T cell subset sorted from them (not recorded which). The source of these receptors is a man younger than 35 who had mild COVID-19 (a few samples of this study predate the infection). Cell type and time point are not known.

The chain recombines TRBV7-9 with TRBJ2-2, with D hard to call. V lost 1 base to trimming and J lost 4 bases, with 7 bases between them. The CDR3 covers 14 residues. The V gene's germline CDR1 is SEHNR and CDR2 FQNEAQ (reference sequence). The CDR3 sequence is CASSLELSTGELFF. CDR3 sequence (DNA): TGTGCCAGCAGCTTAGAGCTTTCCACCGGGGAGCTGTTTTTT.

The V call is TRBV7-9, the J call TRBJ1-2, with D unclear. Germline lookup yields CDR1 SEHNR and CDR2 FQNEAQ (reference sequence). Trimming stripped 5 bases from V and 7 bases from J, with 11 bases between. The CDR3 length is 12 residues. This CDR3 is CASSKETPGYTF. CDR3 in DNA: TGTGCCAGCAGCAAAGAAACTCCTGGCTACACCTTC.

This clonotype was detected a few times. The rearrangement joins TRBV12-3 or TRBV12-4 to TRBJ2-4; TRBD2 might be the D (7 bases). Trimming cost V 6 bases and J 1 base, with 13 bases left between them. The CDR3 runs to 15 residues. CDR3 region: CASSPGGDAKNIQYF. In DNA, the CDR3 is TGTGCCAGCAGCCCGGGGGGCGACGCCAAAAACATTCAGTACTTC.

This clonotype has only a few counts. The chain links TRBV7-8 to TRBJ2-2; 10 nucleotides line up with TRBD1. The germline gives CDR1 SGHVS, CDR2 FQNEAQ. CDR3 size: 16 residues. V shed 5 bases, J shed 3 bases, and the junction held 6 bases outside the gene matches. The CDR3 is CASSPPGQGYTGELFF. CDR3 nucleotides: TGTGCCAGCAGCCCGCCGGGACAGGGGTACACCGGGGAGCTGTTTTTT.

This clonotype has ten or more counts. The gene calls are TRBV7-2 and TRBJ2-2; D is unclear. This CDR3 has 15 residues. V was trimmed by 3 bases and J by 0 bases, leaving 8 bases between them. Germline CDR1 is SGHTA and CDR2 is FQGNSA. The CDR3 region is CASSFATPNTGELFF. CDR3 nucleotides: TGTGCCAGCAGCTTCGCGACACCGAACACCGGGGAGCTGTTTTTT. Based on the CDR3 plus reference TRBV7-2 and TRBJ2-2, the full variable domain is GAGVSQSPSNKVTEKGKDVELRCDPISGHTALYWYRQSLGQGLEFLIYFQGNSAPDKSGLPSDRFSAERTGGSVSTLTIQRTQQEDSAVYLCASSFATPNTGELFFGEGSRLTVL.

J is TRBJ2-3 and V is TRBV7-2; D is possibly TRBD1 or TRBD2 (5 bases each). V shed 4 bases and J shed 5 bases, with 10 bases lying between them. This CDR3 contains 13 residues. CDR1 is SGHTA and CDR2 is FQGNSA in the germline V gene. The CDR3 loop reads CASSSGPRDTQYF. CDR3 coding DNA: TGTGCCAGCAGCTCGGGACCACGAGATACGCAGTATTTT.

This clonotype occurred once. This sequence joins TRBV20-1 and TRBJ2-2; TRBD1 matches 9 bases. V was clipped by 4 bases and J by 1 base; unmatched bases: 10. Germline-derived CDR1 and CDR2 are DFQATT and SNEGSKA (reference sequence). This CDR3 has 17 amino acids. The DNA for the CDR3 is TGCAGTGCTATCCTCAATTGGGGACAGGGGAACACCGGGGAGCTGTTTTTT. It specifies CSAILNWGQGNTGELFF.